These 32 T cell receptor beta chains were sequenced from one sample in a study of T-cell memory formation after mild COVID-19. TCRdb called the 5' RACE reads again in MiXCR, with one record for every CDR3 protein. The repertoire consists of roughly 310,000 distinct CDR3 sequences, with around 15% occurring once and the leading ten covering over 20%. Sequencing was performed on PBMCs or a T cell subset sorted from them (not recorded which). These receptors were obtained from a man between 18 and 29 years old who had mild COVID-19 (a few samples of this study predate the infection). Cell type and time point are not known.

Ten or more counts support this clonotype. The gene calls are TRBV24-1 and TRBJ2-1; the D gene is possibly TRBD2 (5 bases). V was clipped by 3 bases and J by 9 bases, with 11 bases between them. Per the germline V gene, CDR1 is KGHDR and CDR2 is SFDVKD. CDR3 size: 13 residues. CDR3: CATSDTLVSEQFF. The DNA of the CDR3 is TGTGCCACCAGTGATACACTAGTATCTGAGCAGTTCTTC.

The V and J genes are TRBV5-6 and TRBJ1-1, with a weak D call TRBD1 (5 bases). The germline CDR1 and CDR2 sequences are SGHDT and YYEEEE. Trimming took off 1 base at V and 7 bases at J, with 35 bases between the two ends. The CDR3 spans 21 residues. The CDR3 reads CASSLSGARPARHPPHGEAFF. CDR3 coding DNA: TGTGCCAGCAGCTTGTCTGGGGCCCGGCCAGCGAGACATCCTCCTCATGGTGAAGCTTTCTTT. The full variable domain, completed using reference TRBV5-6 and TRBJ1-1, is DAGVTQSPTHLIKTRGQQVTLRCSPKSGHDTVSWYQQALGQGPQFIFQYYEEEERQRGNFPDRFSGHQFPNYSSELNVNALLLGDSALYLCASSLSGARPARHPPHGEAFFGQGTRLTVV.

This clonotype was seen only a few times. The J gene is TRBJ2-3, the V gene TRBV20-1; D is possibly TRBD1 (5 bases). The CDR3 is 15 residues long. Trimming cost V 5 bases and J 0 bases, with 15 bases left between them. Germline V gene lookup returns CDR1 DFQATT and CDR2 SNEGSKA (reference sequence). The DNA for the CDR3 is TGCAGTGCTCCCTGGGGCGCGGCTAGCACAGATACGCAGTATTTT. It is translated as CSAPWGAASTDTQYF.

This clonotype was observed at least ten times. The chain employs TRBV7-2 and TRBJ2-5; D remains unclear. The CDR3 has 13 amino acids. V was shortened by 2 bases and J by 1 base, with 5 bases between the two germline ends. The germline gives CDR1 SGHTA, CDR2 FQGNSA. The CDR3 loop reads CASSLIPQETQYF. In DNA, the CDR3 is TGTGCCAGCAGCTTAATCCCCCAAGAGACCCAGTACTTC. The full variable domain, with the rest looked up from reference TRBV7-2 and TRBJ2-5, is GAGVSQSPSNKVTEKGKDVELRCDPISGHTALYWYRQSLGQGLEFLIYFQGNSAPDKSGLPSDRFSAERTGGSVSTLTIQRTQQEDSAVYLCASSLIPQETQYFGPGTRLLVL.

CDR3 sequence reads: CSARPQEAKNIQYF. As DNA, the CDR3 is TGCAGTGCTAGACCTCAGGAGGCCAAAAACATTCAGTACTTC. The rearrangement uses TRBV20-1 and TRBJ2-4; D gene unclear. The V gene lost 2 bases and the J gene lost 1 base, with 9 bases spanning the gap. This CDR3 spans 14 amino acids. CDR1 and CDR2 (germline): DFQATT, SNEGSKA (reference sequence).

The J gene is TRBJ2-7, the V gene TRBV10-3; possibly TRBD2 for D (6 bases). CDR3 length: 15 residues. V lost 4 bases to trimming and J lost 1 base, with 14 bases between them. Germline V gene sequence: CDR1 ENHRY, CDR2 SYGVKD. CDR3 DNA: TGTGCCATCAGTGGGGAGGCTGGGTCTTCCTACGAGCAGTACTTC. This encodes CAISGEAGSSYEQYF.

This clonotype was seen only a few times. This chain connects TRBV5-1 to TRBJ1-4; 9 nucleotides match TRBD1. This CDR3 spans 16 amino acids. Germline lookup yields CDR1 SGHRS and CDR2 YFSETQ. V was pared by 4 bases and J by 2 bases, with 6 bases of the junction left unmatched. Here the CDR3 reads CASSLGTGFTNEKLFF. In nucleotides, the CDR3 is TGCGCCAGCAGCCTAGGGACAGGGTTTACTAATGAAAAACTGTTTTTT.

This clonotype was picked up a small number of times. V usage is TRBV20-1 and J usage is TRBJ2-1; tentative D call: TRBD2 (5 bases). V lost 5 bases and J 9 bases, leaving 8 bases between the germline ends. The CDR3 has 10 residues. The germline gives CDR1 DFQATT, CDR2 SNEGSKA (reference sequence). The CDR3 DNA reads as TGCAGTGCTGATGCGGGTGAGCAGTTCTTC. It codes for CSADAGEQFF.

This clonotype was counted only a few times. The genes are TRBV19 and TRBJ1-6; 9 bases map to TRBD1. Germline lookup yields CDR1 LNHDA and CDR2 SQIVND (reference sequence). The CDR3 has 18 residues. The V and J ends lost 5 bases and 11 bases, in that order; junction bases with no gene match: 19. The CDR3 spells CASSLSPWETGGNTPLHF. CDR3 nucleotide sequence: TGTGCCAGTAGTCTCTCCCCGTGGGAGACAGGGGGTAACACACCCCTCCACTTT.

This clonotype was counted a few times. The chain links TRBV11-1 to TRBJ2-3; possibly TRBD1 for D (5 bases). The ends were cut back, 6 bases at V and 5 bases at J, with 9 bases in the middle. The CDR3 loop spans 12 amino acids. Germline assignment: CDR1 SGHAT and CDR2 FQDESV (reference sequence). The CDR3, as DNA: TGTGCCAGCAGTAAACAGGAAGATACGCAGTATTTT. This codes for CASSKQEDTQYF.

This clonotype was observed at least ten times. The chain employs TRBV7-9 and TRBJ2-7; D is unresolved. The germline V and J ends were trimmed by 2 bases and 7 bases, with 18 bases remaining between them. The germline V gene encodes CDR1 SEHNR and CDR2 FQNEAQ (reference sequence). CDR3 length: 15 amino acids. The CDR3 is CASSLHARPTLEQYF. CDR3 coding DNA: TGTGCCAGCAGCTTACATGCACGGCCGACCTTGGAGCAGTACTTC.

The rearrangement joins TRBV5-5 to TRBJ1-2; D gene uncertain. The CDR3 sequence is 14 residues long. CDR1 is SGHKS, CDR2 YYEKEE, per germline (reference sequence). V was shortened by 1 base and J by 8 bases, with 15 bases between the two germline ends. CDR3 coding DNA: TGTGCCAGCAGCTTGCGCCTAGAGGAAGGGGGCTACACCTTC. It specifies CASSLRLEEGGYTF.

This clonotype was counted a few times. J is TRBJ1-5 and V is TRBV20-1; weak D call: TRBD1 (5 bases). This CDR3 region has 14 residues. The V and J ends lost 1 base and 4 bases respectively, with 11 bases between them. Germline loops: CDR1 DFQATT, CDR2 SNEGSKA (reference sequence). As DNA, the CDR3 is TGCAGTGCTAGAGCGGCAGGGTCGAATCAGCCCCAGCATTTT. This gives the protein CSARAAGSNQPQHF.

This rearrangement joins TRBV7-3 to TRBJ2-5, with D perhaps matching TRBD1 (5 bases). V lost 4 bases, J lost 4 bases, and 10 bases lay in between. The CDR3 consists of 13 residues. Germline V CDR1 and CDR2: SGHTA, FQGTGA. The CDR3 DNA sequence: TGTGCCAGCAGCTCCAGGGTTCGAGAGACCCAGTACTTC. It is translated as CASSSRVRETQYF.

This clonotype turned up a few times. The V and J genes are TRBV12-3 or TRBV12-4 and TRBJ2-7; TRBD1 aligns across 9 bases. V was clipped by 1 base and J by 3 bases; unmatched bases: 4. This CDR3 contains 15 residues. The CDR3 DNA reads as TGTGCCAGCAGTTTAGAGGGGGGACAGGGCTACGAGCAGTACTTC. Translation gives CASSLEGGQGYEQYF.

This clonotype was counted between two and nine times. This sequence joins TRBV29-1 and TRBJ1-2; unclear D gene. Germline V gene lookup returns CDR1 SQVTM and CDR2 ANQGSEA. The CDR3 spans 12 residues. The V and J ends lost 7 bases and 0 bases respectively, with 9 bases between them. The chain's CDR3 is CSAVEPNYGYTF. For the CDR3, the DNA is TGCAGCGCCGTAGAACCTAACTATGGCTACACCTTC. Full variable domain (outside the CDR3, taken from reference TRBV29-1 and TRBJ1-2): SAVISQKPSRDICQRGTSLTIQCQVDSQVTMMFWYRQQPGQSLTLIATANQGSEATYESGFVIDKFPISRPNLTFSTLTVSNMSPEDSSIYLCSAVEPNYGYTFGSGTRLTVV.

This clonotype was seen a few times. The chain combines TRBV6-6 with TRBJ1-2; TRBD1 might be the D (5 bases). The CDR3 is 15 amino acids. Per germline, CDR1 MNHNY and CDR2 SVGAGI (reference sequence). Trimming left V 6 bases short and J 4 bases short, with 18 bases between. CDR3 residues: CASSDEGTPSYGYTF. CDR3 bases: TGTGCCAGCAGCGATGAGGGGACCCCCAGCTATGGCTACACCTTC.

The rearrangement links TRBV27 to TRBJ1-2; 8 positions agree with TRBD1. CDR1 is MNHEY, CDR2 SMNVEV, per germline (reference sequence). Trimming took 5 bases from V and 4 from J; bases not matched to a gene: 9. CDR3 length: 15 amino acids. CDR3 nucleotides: TGTGCCAGCAGTCTCAGGGGGCGCACGGGCTATGGCTACACCTTC. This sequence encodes CASSLRGRTGYGYTF.

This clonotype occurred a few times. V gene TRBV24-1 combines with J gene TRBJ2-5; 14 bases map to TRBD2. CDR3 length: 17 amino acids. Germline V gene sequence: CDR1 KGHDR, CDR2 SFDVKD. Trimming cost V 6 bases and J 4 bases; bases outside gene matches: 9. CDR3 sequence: CATSSSRLAGGTETQYF. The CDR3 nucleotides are TGTGCCACCAGTTCCTCCCGACTAGCGGGGGGGACAGAGACCCAGTACTTC.

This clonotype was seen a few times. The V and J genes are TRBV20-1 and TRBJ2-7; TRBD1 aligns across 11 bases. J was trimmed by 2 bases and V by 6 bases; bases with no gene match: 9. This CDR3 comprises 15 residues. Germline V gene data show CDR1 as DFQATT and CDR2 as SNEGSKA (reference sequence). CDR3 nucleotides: TGCAGTGCAACCGACCCGGGACAGGGGGCCTACGAGCAGTACTTC. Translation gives CSATDPGQGAYEQYF.

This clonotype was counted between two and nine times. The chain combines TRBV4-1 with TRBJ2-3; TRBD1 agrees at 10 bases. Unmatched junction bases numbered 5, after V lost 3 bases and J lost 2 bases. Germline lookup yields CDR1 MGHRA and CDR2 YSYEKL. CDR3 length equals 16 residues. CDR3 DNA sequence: TGCGCCAGCAGCCAGGGGGGGACAGGGGCCACAGATACGCAGTATTTT. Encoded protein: CASSQGGTGATDTQYF.

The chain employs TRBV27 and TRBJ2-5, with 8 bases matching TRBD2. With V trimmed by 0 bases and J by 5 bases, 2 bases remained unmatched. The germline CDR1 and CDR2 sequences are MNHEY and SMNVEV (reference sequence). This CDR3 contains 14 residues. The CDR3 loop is CASSLSPGGETQYF. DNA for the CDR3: TGTGCCAGCAGTTTATCGCCGGGAGGGGAGACCCAGTACTTC.

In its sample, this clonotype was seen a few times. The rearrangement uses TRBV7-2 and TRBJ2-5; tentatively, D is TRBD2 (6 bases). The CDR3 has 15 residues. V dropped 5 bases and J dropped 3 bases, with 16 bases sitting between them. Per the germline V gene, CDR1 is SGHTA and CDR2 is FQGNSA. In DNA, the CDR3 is TGTGCCAGCAGCCCCCACAGGACTAAGAAAGAGACCCAGTACTTC. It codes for CASSPHRTKKETQYF. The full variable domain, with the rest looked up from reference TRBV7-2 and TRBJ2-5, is GAGVSQSPSNKVTEKGKDVELRCDPISGHTALYWYRQSLGQGLEFLIYFQGNSAPDKSGLPSDRFSAERTGGSVSTLTIQRTQQEDSAVYLCASSPHRTKKETQYFGPGTRLLVL.

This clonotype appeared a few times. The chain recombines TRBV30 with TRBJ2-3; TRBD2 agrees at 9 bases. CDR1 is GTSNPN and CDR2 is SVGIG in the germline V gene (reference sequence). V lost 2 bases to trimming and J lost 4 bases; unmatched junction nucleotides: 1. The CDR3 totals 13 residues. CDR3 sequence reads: CAWSRGGADTQYF. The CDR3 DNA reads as TGTGCCTGGAGTCGCGGGGGGGCAGATACGCAGTATTTT.

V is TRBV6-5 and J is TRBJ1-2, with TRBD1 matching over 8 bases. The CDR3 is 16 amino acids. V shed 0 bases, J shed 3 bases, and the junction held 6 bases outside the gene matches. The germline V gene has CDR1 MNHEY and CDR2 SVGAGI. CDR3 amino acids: CASSYSRLDRDYGYTF. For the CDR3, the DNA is TGTGCCAGCAGTTACTCGAGACTGGACAGGGACTATGGCTACACCTTC.

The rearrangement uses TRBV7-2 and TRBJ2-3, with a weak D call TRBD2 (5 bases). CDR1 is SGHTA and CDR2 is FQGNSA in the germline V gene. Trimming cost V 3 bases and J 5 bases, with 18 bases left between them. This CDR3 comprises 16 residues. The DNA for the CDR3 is TGTGCCAGCAGCTTTGGGATCCGGGCCGAGGGAGATACGCAGTATTTT. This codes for CASSFGIRAEGDTQYF.

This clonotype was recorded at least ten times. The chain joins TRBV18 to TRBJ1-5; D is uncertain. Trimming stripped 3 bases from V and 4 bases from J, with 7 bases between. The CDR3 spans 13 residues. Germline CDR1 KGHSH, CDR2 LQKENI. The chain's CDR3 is CASSPSDNQPQHF. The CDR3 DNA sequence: TGTGCCAGCTCACCCTCGGATAATCAGCCCCAGCATTTT.

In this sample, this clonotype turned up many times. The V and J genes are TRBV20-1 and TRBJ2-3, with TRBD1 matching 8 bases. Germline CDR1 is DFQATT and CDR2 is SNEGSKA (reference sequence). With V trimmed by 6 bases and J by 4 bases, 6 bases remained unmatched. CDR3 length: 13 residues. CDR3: CSARTGQADTQYF. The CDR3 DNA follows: TGCAGTGCGAGGACAGGGCAGGCAGATACGCAGTATTTT.

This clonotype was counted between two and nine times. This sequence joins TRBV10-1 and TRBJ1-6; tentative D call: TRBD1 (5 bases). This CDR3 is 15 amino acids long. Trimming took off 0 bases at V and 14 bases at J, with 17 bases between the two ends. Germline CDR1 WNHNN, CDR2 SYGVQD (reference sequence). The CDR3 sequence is CASSESGTGGEALHF. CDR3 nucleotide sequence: TGCGCCAGCAGTGAGTCCGGGACGGGTGGTGAGGCCCTCCACTTT.

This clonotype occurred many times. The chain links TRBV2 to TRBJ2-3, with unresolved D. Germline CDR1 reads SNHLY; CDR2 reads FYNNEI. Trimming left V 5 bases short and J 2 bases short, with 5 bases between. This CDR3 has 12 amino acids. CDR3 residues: CASSYYTDTQYF. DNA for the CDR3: TGTGCCAGCAGTTACTACACAGATACGCAGTATTTT.

The CDR3 is CASSGRFEVPPYEQYV. As DNA, the CDR3 is TGTGCCAGCAGCGGCAGATTCGAGGTACCACCCTACGAGCAGTACGTC. This sequence joins TRBV6-2 or TRBV6-3 and TRBJ2-7; D uncertain. The CDR3 consists of 16 residues. Trimming left V 6 bases short and J 2 bases short, with 20 bases between. Per germline, CDR1 MNHEY and CDR2 SVGEGT.

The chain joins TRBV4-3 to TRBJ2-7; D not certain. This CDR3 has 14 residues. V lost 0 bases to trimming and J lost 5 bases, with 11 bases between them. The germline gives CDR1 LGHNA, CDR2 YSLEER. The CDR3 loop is CASSQDGAFDEQYF. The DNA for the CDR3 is TGCGCCAGCAGCCAAGATGGCGCATTCGACGAGCAGTACTTC.